These 24 T cell receptor beta chains came from one sample sequenced in a study of cytomegalovirus exposure and HLA in healthy donors. PCR was performed using 60 Vbeta and 13 Jbeta primers. The data were produced by immunoSEQ multiplex PCR, yet TCRdb's version contains in-frame clones alone and is incomplete. The data show about 150,000 clones, 70% to 80% seen once. The sequenced material came from PBMCs. These receptor sequences come from a man younger than 40 in good health and CMV-seropositive.

This clone was found a few times. V gene TRBV11-1 combines with J gene TRBJ1-2; 8 bases match TRBD1. The CDR3 consists of 13 residues. V was pared by 5 bases and J by 8 bases, with 7 bases of the junction left unmatched. CDR1 SGHAT and CDR2 FQDESV come from the germline V gene (reference sequence). CDR3 region: CASSKDRVGGYTF. The CDR3 DNA is TGTGCCAGCAGCAAGGACAGGGTGGGCGGCTACACCTTC.

This clone showed up just a few times. CDR3 nucleotides: TGTGCCTGGTCACCGGGCCAAGAGACCCAGTACTTC. Amino acids: CAWSPGQETQYF. The chain recombines TRBV30 with TRBJ2-5, with D hard to call. The CDR3 is 12 amino acids. The germline V gene encodes CDR1 GTSNPN and CDR2 SVGIG (reference sequence). Trimming shortened V by 5 bases and J by 1 base, and 8 bases separated the two germline ends.

Only one count was recorded for this clone. The chain has TRBV30 and TRBJ1-5; maybe TRBD1 (5 bases). V lost 2 bases, J lost 7 bases, and 15 bases lay in between. Germline V CDR1 and CDR2: GTSNPN, SVGIG (reference sequence). The CDR3 consists of 14 residues. The CDR3 protein is CAWSTPGMAQPQHF. CDR3 DNA: TGTGCCTGGAGTACCCCAGGGATGGCGCAGCCCCAGCATTTT.

The gene calls are TRBV12-5 and TRBJ2-3, with TRBD1 matching over 7 bases. The CDR3 extends over 14 amino acids. Germline V lookup: CDR1 LGHNT, CDR2 FRNRAP. The V segment lost 6 bases and the J segment 4 bases; nucleotides outside the gene matches: 7. The CDR3 DNA sequence: TGTGCTAGTGGGCATCACCAGGGGGCAGATACGCAGTATTTT. Protein sequence: CASGHHQGADTQYF.

This clone has only a few counts. The chain combines TRBV29-1 with TRBJ2-3, with 11 bases identical to TRBD2. V trimming: 6 bases; J trimming: 6 bases; junction bases outside the gene matches: 5. Germline CDR1 reads SQVTM; CDR2 reads ANQGSEA. This CDR3 spans 13 amino acids. This CDR3 is CSVIAGGGDTQYF. CDR3 coding DNA: TGCAGCGTGATAGCGGGGGGGGGTGATACGCAGTATTTT.

V and J are TRBV7-2 and TRBJ1-5; D may be TRBD1 (6 bases). CDR1 SGHTA and CDR2 FQGNSA come from the germline V gene. V lost 3 bases and J lost 3, with 9 bases in between. This CDR3 region has 14 residues. CDR3 sequence reads: CASSFGQNNQPQHF. The CDR3 bases are TGTGCCAGCAGCTTCGGACAGAACAATCAGCCCCAGCATTTT.

This chain connects TRBV18 to TRBJ2-1; the D is unclear. Trimming shortened V by 6 bases and J by 0 bases, and 18 bases separated the two germline ends. Germline loops: CDR1 KGHSH, CDR2 LQKENI. The CDR3 extends over 17 amino acids. The chain's CDR3 is CASSRALEASSYNEQFF. As DNA, the CDR3 is TGTGCCAGCTCCCGAGCGCTCGAGGCAAGCTCCTACAATGAGCAGTTCTTC.

This rearrangement joins TRBV7-2 to TRBJ2-2; TRBD1 aligns across 8 bases. Germline V CDR1 and CDR2: SGHTA, FQGNSA. J gave up 5 bases and V 0 bases, and 8 bases lay outside the gene matches. The CDR3 spans 17 residues. The CDR3 sequence is CASSLAYYRGTTGELFF. CDR3 coding DNA: TGTGCCAGCAGCTTAGCGTATTACAGGGGGACGACCGGGGAGCTGTTTTTT.

This clone has more than one count but fewer than ten. The chain carries TRBV9 and TRBJ1-1; no firm D call. V shed 0 bases and J shed 3 bases, with 18 bases lying between them. Germline V gene data show CDR1 as SGDLS and CDR2 as YYNGEE. The CDR3 is made up of 17 amino acids. CDR3 sequence reads: CASSVGPRGSLDTEAFF. CDR3 bases: TGTGCCAGCAGCGTAGGGCCACGGGGTTCCTTGGACACTGAAGCTTTCTTT.

There are a few counts of this clone. The V call is TRBV4-2, the J call TRBJ2-5; 9 positions agree with TRBD2. The J segment lost 2 bases and the V segment lost 1 base, leaving 5 bases of the junction unmatched. The CDR3 length is 16 residues. In germline, CDR1 is LGHNA, CDR2 YNFKEQ. The CDR3 nucleotides are TGTGCCAGCAGCCAAGCTCGGCTAGCGGGACAAGAGACCCAGTACTTC. Translation gives CASSQARLAGQETQYF.

This clone was detected only a few times. V and J are TRBV19 and TRBJ2-1; 8 positions agree with TRBD2. The CDR3 is 13 residues long. Germline V gene lookup returns CDR1 LNHDA and CDR2 SQIVND (reference sequence). V gave up 11 bases and J gave up 2 bases; unmatched junction bases: 5. CDR3 protein: CACQREPYNEQFF. Here the CDR3 DNA reads TGTGCCTGCCAGCGGGAGCCCTACAATGAGCAGTTCTTC.

The genes are TRBV9 and TRBJ2-3, with 10 bases lining up with TRBD2. There are 15 residues in the CDR3. V was pared by 7 bases and J by 3 bases, with 8 bases of the junction left unmatched. CDR1 is SGDLS, CDR2 YYNGEE, per germline. CDR3 DNA sequence: TGTGCCAGCCGCCCAGCGGGGGGGGAGACAGATACGCAGTATTTT. As protein: CASRPAGGETDTQYF.

The chain employs TRBV5-4 and TRBJ1-2, with D possibly matching TRBD1 (5 bases). The V gene lost 4 bases and the J gene lost 2 bases, with 12 bases spanning the gap. Germline V gene sequence: CDR1 SGHNT, CDR2 YYREEE (reference sequence). CDR3 size: 14 residues. The CDR3 nucleotides are TGTGCCAGCAGCGGGGCGTCAGAAAACTATGGCTACACCTTC. As protein: CASSGASENYGYTF.

This clone was recorded only once. Other DNA sequences in the same sample also yield this CDR3. The J gene is TRBJ1-5, the V gene TRBV30, with D tentatively TRBD1 (5 bases). CDR1 GTSNPN and CDR2 SVGIG come from the germline V gene (reference sequence). V lost 0 bases and J 7 bases, leaving 10 bases between the germline ends. The CDR3 is 13 amino acids. CDR3 coding DNA: TGTGCCTGGAGTGTACGCGGGGACCAGCCCCAGCATTTT. Translated: CAWSVRGDQPQHF.

J is TRBJ1-4 and V is TRBV9; 7 bases map to TRBD1. Germline V lookup: CDR1 SGDLS, CDR2 YYNGEE. The CDR3 is made up of 15 amino acids. Trimming removed 0 bases from V and 6 bases from J; junction bases left unmatched: 5. The CDR3 spells CASSVGDRDYEKLFF. For the CDR3, the DNA is TGTGCCAGCAGCGTAGGAGACAGGGATTATGAAAAACTGTTTTTT.

CDR3 sequence: CARSSAPLQGGLFPSSYEQYF. The CDR3 region has the DNA TGTGCCAGAAGCTCCGCCCCTCTACAAGGGGGCCTCTTCCCTTCCTCCTACGAGCAGTACTTC. The chain uses TRBV5-3 and TRBJ2-7, with TRBD1 matching 7 bases. TRBV5-3 is labeled an ORF, and its function is uncertain. Trimming removed 3 bases from V and 0 bases from J; junction bases left unmatched: 24. The CDR3 extends over 21 amino acids.

Comments on this clone: Within the sample, other DNA sequences also encode this same CDR3. V usage is TRBV4-1 and J usage is TRBJ2-1, with TRBD2 matching 12 bases. Germline V gene sequence: CDR1 MGHRA, CDR2 YSYEKL. The CDR3 spans 16 residues. J was trimmed by 2 bases and V by 1 base; bases with no gene match: 0. As DNA, the CDR3 is TGCGCCAGCAGCCAAGGGACTAGCGGGGCCTACAATGAGCAGTTCTTC. Its translation is CASSQGTSGAYNEQFF.

This clone has more than one count but fewer than ten. This chain uses TRBV4-2 with TRBJ2-7; TRBD2 might be the D (5 bases). The germline V gene has CDR1 LGHNA and CDR2 YNFKEQ. Trimming shortened V by 1 base and J by 5 bases, and 9 bases separated the two germline ends. This CDR3 spans 13 amino acids. This CDR3 is CASSQVSGNEQYF. In nucleotides, the CDR3 is TGTGCCAGCAGCCAAGTATCGGGGAACGAGCAGTACTTC.

The CDR3 here is CASSTGQGNEAFF. In DNA, the CDR3 is TGCGCCAGCAGCACGGGACAGGGAAATGAAGCTTTCTTT. The chain carries TRBV5-1 and TRBJ1-1; 9 bases align to TRBD1. This CDR3 has 13 residues. The V and J ends lost 4 bases and 7 bases, in that order; junction bases with no gene match: 5. CDR1 is SGHRS and CDR2 is YFSETQ in the germline V gene.

The genes are TRBV10-1 and TRBJ1-1; D call uncertain. CDR3 length: 13 residues. The V end lost 6 bases, the J end lost 4 bases, and 12 bases lay between the germline ends. Looked up from germline, CDR1 is WNHNN and CDR2 is SYGVQD (reference sequence). This CDR3 is CASSRESTTEAFF. Written as DNA, the CDR3 is TGCGCCAGCAGCCGAGAGAGTACCACTGAAGCTTTCTTT.

This chain uses TRBV10-3 with TRBJ1-2, with 9 positions matching TRBD1. The CDR3 is 15 amino acids. Germline-derived CDR1 and CDR2 are ENHRY and SYGVKD. Trimming at V came to 5 bases and at J to 4 bases, leaving 8 bases not matched to a gene. The CDR3 DNA is TGTGCCATCAGTCCATTGGGACAGGGAACCTATGGCTACACCTTC. Its translation: CAISPLGQGTYGYTF.

The chain couples TRBV9 to TRBJ2-2; the D is unclear. The V gene's germline CDR1 is SGDLS and CDR2 YYNGEE. This CDR3 is 13 amino acids long. Trimming stripped 0 bases from V and 4 bases from J, with 4 bases between. CDR3: CASSVVGTGELFF. The CDR3 DNA reads TGTGCCAGCAGCGTAGTCGGCACCGGGGAGCTGTTTTTT. The variable domain in full, with the rest retrieved from reference TRBV9 and TRBJ2-2, is DSGVTQTPKHLITATGQRVTLRCSPRSGDLSVYWYQQSLDQGLQFLIQYYNGEERAKGNILERFSAQQFPDLHSELNLSSLELGDSALYFCASSVVGTGELFFGEGSRLTVL.

The chain couples TRBV5-1 to TRBJ1-3; weak D call: TRBD1 (6 bases). This CDR3 has 18 residues. The germline V and J ends were trimmed by 0 bases and 0 bases, with 16 bases remaining between them. Germline values: CDR1 SGHRS, CDR2 YFSETQ. Written as DNA, the CDR3 is TGCGCCAGCAGCTTGGGCTCATCGACAGGACTCTCTGGAAACACCATATATTTT. Translated, it gives CASSLGSSTGLSGNTIYF.

This clone was seen only once. The chain uses TRBV7-2 and TRBJ1-2, with unresolved D. Trimming cost V 5 bases and J 4 bases, with 14 bases left between them. This CDR3 has 14 residues. The V gene's germline CDR1 is SGHTA and CDR2 FQGNSA. The DNA for the CDR3 is TGTGCCAGCAGCCCGACCGGGGAGGCCTATGGCTACACCTTC. Its protein product is CASSPTGEAYGYTF.